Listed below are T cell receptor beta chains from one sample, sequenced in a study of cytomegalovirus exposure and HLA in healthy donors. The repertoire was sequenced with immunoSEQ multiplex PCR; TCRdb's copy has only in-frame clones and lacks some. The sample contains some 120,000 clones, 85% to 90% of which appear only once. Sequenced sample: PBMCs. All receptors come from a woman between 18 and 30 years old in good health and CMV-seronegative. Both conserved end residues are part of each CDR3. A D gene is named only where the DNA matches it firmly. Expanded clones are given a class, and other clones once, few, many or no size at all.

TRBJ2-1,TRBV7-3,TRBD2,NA,TGTGCCAGCAGCTTAAGGGAGGGACCCCCATACAATGAGCAGTTCTTC,CASSLREGPPYNEQFF
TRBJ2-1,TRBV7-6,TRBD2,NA,TGTGCCAGCAGCCCCGCGGGCGCGGGAGGGATTAATGAGCAGTTCTTC,CASSPAGAGGINEQFF
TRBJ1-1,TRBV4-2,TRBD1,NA,TGTGCCAGCAGCCAAGAGCGTGGACAGGGATCGAACACTGAAGCTTTCTTT,CASSQERGQGSNTEAFF
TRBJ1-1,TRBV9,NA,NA,TGTGCCAGCAGCGTAGTACAGATGAACACTGAAGCTTTCTTT,CASSVVQMNTEAFF
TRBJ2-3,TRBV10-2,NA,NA,TGCGCCAGCAGTGTGGGCGGGTGGGCAGATACGCAGTATTTT,CASSVGGWADTQYF
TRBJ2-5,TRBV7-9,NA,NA,TGTGCCAGCAGCTTACCAGGGTGGTACCAAGAGACCCAGTACTTC,CASSLPGWYQETQYF
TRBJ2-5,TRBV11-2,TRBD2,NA,TGTGCCAGCAGAGCCGGGACTAGCGGGGGGGAAGAGACCCAGTACTTC,CASRAGTSGGEETQYF
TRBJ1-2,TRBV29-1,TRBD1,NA,TGCAGCGTCCCCAGGGACAGCAACTATGGCTACACCTTC,CSVPRDSNYGYTF
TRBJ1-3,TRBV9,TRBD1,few,TGTGCCAGCAGCGTACAGGGGGCCCTGGCCCTCGGAAACACCATATATTTT,CASSVQGALALGNTIYF
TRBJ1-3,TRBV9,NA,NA,TGTGCCAGCAGCGTAGATCCAGGACGGGACTCTGGAAACACCATATATTTT,CASSVDPGRDSGNTIYF
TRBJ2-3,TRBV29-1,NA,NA,TGCAGCGTTGATGGCGGACTGTTGCTTTCCGTCCCAGATACGCAGTATTTT,CSVDGGLLLSVPDTQYF
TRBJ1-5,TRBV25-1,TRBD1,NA,TGTGCCAGCAGTGCGGGACAGGGGTTCGCTCAGCCCCAGCATTTT,CASSAGQGFAQPQHF
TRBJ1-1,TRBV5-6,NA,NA,TGTGCCAGCAGCCTAGCCTCTGCTTCCCGGGCAGGTCATCCTGAAGCTTTCTTT,CASSLASASRAGHPEAFF
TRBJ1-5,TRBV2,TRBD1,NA,TGTGCCAGCAGTCAGGACAGGGCCCCCAATCAGCCCCAGCATTTT,CASSQDRAPNQPQHF
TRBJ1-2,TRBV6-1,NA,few,TGTGCCAGCAGTGTTGGCAGGGCCCCTGAATTATTCTATGGCTACACCTTC,CASSVGRAPELFYGYTF
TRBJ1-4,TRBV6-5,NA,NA,TGTGCCACCAGGCGAGCTAATGAAAAACTGTTTTTT,CATRRANEKLFF
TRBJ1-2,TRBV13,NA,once,TGTGCCAGCAGCTTAGGAGGGGCTAACTATGGCTACACCTTC,CASSLGGANYGYTF
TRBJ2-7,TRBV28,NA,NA,TGTGCCAGCAGTTTTTATGGCAAAAACTACGAGCAGTACTTC,CASSFYGKNYEQYF
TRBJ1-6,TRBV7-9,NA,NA,TGTGCCAGCAGCTCCCGGGGAAGCTCCTATAATTCACCCCTCCACTTT,CASSSRGSSYNSPLHF
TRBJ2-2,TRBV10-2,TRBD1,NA,TGCGCCAGCCGACAGGGGGCGCGCGGCACCGGGGAGCTGTTTTTT,CASRQGARGTGELFF
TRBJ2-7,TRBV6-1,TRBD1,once,TGTGCCAGCAGTAAAAGGTGGGACAGACCCTACGAGCAGTACTTC,CASSKRWDRPYEQYF
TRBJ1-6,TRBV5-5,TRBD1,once,TGTGCCAGCAGCTCAGACAGGGGTAATTCACCCCTCCACTTT,CASSSDRGNSPLHF
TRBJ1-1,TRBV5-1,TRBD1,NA,TGCGCCAGCAGCTGGGGACAGGGCGGCACTGAAGCTTTCTTT,CASSWGQGGTEAFF
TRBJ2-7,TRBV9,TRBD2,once,TGTGCCAGCAGCGAGGGACTAGCGGGGACCACCGAGCAGTACTTC,CASSEGLAGTTEQYF
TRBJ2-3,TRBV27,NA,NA,TGTGCCAGCAGTTCTAGGAGCGATACGCAGTATTTT,CASSSRSDTQYF
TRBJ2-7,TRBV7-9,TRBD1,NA,TGTGCCAGCAGCGAGAAGGGGGCGCGGATCTTGAGTTCCTACGAGCAGTACTTC,CASSEKGARILSSYEQYF
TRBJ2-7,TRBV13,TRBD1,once,TGTGCCAGCAGCACCCGGGACAGGGATTATGGTTACGAGCAGTACTTC,CASSTRDRDYGYEQYF
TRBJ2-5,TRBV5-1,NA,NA,TGCGCCAGCAGCTTGGCCCGCTACGGAGAGACCCAGTACTTC,CASSLARYGETQYF
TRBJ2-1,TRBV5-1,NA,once,TGCGCCAGCAGCTTGGAAGGGGCCTCCTACAATGAGCAGTTCTTC,CASSLEGASYNEQFF
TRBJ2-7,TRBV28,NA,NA,TGTGCCAGCAACAGGGATAGCTACGAGCAGTACTTC,CASNRDSYEQYF
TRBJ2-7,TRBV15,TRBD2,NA,TGTGCCACCAGCAGAGATCTTCCTGGACTAGCGGGGGGATACGAGCAGTACTTC,CATSRDLPGLAGGYEQYF